The 4 T cell receptor beta chains below come from one sample, sequenced in a study of metastatic and nonmetastatic thyroid tumors. Thyroid surgery had not been preceded by any treatment in any patient. TCRdb recomputed clones from the PCR reads via MiXCR. The sample includes fewer than 12,000 clones, around 30% of them seen just once. Sequencing was performed on tumor tissue. The source is a male donor with papillary thyroid cancer or a benign thyroid nodule (not recorded which). Some clones in this sample may be carry-over from other donors' samples.

CDR3 DNA sequence: TGCAGTGCTAGAGACGGGCCCCGGGTGTATAGCACTGAAGCTTTCTTT. It is translated as CSARDGPRVYSTEAFF. The gene calls are TRBV20-1 and TRBJ1-1; D unclear. The V gene lost 0 bases and the J gene lost 4 bases, with 18 bases spanning the gap. The CDR3 is 16 amino acids. Germline lookup yields CDR1 DFQATT and CDR2 SNEGSKA (reference sequence).

The chain's CDR3 is CAWVASGTYEQYF. As DNA, the CDR3 is TGTGCCTGGGTGGCTAGCGGAACCTACGAGCAGTACTTC. The rearrangement joins TRBV30 to TRBJ2-7, with 7 bases lining up with TRBD2. The CDR3 loop spans 13 amino acids. Germline CDR1 GTSNPN, CDR2 SVGIG (reference sequence). V lost 5 bases to trimming and J lost 2 bases; unmatched junction nucleotides: 6.

This clone was picked up many times. The chain joins TRBV18 to TRBJ1-6; 8 nucleotides agree with TRBD1. Germline V CDR1 and CDR2: KGHSH, LQKENI. The CDR3 runs to 14 residues. J was trimmed by 14 bases and V by 0 bases; bases with no gene match: 6. The CDR3 loop is CASSPPGQARSLHF. CDR3 bases: TGTGCCAGCTCACCACCGGGACAGGCGCGATCCCTCCACTTT. The full variable domain, in which reference TRBV18 and TRBJ1-6 provide the parts outside the CDR3, is NAGVMQNPRHLVRRRGQEARLRCSPMKGHSHVYWYRQLPEEGLKFMVYLQKENIIDESGMPKERFSAEFPKEGPSILRIQQVVRGDSAAYFCASSPPGQARSLHFGNGTRLTVT.

This clone ranks as large (0.1 to 1%). The V and J genes are TRBV28 and TRBJ1-1, with D perhaps TRBD1 (5 bases). V was pared by 4 bases and J by 11 bases, with 14 bases between. Germline CDR1 MDHEN, CDR2 SYDVKM. The CDR3 has 12 amino acids. The CDR3 reads CASSYGSGYAFF. Written as DNA, the CDR3 is TGTGCCAGCAGTTATGGTTCAGGGTACGCTTTCTTT.